Each of the 30 T cell receptor beta chains below was sequenced from the same sample in a study of neurological immune-mediated disorders. TCRdb reprocessed the 5' RACE reads with MiXCR, giving one entry per CDR3 protein. This table has about 48,000 distinct CDR3 sequences, about 12% appearing once. Time point in this sample: longitudinal time-point 3. The specimen sequenced was PBMCs. All receptors derive from a male donor with HTLV-1-associated myelopathy (HAM/TSP).

About this clonotype: Compared with germline, one end of the junction differs, possibly owing to a read error. The chain recombines TRBV12-3 or TRBV12-4 with TRBJ1-5; D unclear. The CDR3 covers 14 residues. The CDR3 spells CSSSRRRGNQPQHF. CDR3 coding DNA: TGTTCCAGCAGCCGCCGGCGTGGCAATCAGCCCCAGCATTTT.

V gene TRBV6-2 or TRBV6-3 combines with J gene TRBJ2-1; TRBD1 might be the D (5 bases). The CDR3 has 14 amino acids. In germline, CDR1 is MNHEY, CDR2 SVGEGT. V lost 4 bases and J lost 7, with 14 bases in between. For the CDR3, the DNA is TGTGCCAGCAGTTTGCAGGGTGTAGGGAATGAGCAGTTCTTC. Translation gives CASSLQGVGNEQFF.

This clonotype was found many times. This sequence joins TRBV6-6 and TRBJ1-5; 7 bases match TRBD1. The CDR3 runs 13 residues. V lost 8 bases, J lost 3 bases, and 4 bases stayed unmatched. Germline V gene sequence: CDR1 MNHNY, CDR2 SVGAGI (reference sequence). CDR3 in amino acids: CASQGDYNQPQHF. CDR3 nucleotide sequence: TGTGCCAGCCAGGGGGATTACAATCAGCCCCAGCATTTT.

Many counts were recorded for this clonotype. This sequence joins TRBV6-5 and TRBJ2-3; D uncertain. Trimming left V 5 bases short and J 3 bases short, with 9 bases between. The CDR3 consists of 13 residues. Germline values: CDR1 MNHEY, CDR2 SVGAGI. The CDR3 sequence is CASSNPGTDTQYF. Here the CDR3 DNA reads TGTGCCAGCAGTAACCCTGGGACAGATACGCAGTATTTT.

This clonotype showed up many times. The rearrangement links TRBV5-1 to TRBJ2-2, with 7 bases fitting TRBD1. The CDR3 loop spans 15 amino acids. V was clipped by 4 bases and J by 2 bases; unmatched bases: 5. Germline V CDR1 and CDR2: SGHRS, YFSETQ. CDR3 sequence: CASSNYRGNTGELFF. CDR3 bases: TGCGCCAGCAGCAATTACAGGGGCAACACCGGGGAGCTGTTTTTT. The variable domain in full, with the rest retrieved from reference TRBV5-1 and TRBJ2-2, is KAGVTQTPRYLIKTRGQQVTLSCSPISGHRSVSWYQQTPGQGLQFLFEYFSETQRNKGNFPGRFSGRQFSNSRSEMNVSTLELGDSALYLCASSNYRGNTGELFFGEGSRLTVL.

The rearrangement links TRBV6-2 or TRBV6-3 to TRBJ2-6; a possible D gene is TRBD1 (5 bases). The length of the CDR3 is 15 residues. Germline-derived CDR1 and CDR2 are MNHEY and SVGEGT. Trimming stripped 6 bases from V and 3 bases from J, with 12 bases between. CDR3 amino acids: CASRIGAGGANVLTF. The CDR3 DNA sequence: TGTGCCAGCAGGATAGGGGCAGGTGGGGCCAACGTCCTGACTTTC.

This clonotype was seen repeatedly, ten times or more. The chain has TRBV15 and TRBJ1-5; 7 positions match TRBD1. The CDR3 covers 14 residues. Germline CDR1 is LNHNV and CDR2 is YYDKDF (reference sequence). Losses at the gene ends were 3 bases for V and 6 bases for J; bases not matched to a gene: 5. CDR3 bases: TGTGCCACCAGCAGCGACAGGGTACTTCAGCCCCAGCATTTT. This codes for CATSSDRVLQPQHF.

This clonotype occurred many times. This chain uses TRBV7-2 with TRBJ2-2; perhaps TRBD1 as D (6 bases). Trimming removed 4 bases at V and 4 bases at J, with 10 bases between. The CDR3 contains 14 residues. Germline assignment: CDR1 SGHTA and CDR2 FQGNSA. CDR3 bases: TGTGCCAGCAGCTATTCGGACAGCACCGGGGAGCTGTTTTTT. Encoded protein: CASSYSDSTGELFF.

This clonotype was counted many times. The chain is built from TRBV9 and TRBJ1-4; no reliable D call. The CDR3 has 14 residues. Germline V gene sequence: CDR1 SGDLS, CDR2 YYNGEE. V dropped 0 bases and J dropped 4 bases, with 7 bases sitting between them. In nucleotides, the CDR3 is TGTGCCAGCAGCGTAGCAGAGTTTAATGAAAAACTGTTTTTT. Protein: CASSVAEFNEKLFF.

A few counts support this clonotype. This chain links TRBV5-1 with TRBJ1-2, with 7 bases identical to TRBD1. V was pared by 4 bases and J by 1 base, with 4 bases of the junction left unmatched. CDR1 SGHRS and CDR2 YFSETQ come from the germline V gene. The CDR3 spans 14 residues. CDR3 nucleotides: TGCGCCAGCAGCCGGACAGGAGATAACTATGGCTACACCTTC. Its protein is CASSRTGDNYGYTF.

In this sample, this clonotype turned up a few times. The CDR3 protein is CASSQPPDRNYQETQYF. DNA of the CDR3: TGCGCCAGCAGCCAACCCCCCGACAGGAACTACCAAGAGACCCAGTACTTC. The V and J genes are TRBV4-1 and TRBJ2-5, with D perhaps matching TRBD1 (6 bases). V lost 2 bases and J 0 bases, leaving 16 bases between the germline ends. The CDR3 totals 17 residues. The germline gives CDR1 MGHRA, CDR2 YSYEKL.

This clonotype was picked up many times. The chain uses TRBV7-2 and TRBJ2-5; D unresolved. V dropped 5 bases and J dropped 5 bases, with 12 bases sitting between them. This CDR3 has 13 residues. The germline CDR1 and CDR2 sequences are SGHTA and FQGNSA. The CDR3 DNA follows: TGTGCCAGCAGCCCATACACTGGGGAGACCCAGTACTTC. It specifies CASSPYTGETQYF.

Remarks on this clonotype: Mismatch with germline at one junction end may stem from a read error. The chain links TRBV20-1 to TRBJ2-1, with 7 bases that match TRBD2. CDR1 and CDR2 from the germline V gene are DFQATT and SNEGSKA (reference sequence). This CDR3 spans 14 amino acids. The CDR3 is CIARDVLAYNEQFF. CDR3 DNA sequence: TGCATTGCTAGAGATGTACTAGCGTACAATGAGCAGTTCTTC.

In its sample, this clonotype was seen many times. The rearrangement links TRBV4-3 to TRBJ2-7; perhaps TRBD2 as D (5 bases). The CDR3 length is 14 residues. The V end lost 2 bases, the J end lost 2 bases, and 10 bases lay between the germline ends. Germline V gene sequence: CDR1 LGHNA, CDR2 YSLEER. CDR3 loop: CASSQRGNTYEQYF. The CDR3 DNA reads as TGCGCCAGCAGCCAAAGAGGGAACACCTACGAGCAGTACTTC.

In this sample, this clonotype turned up many times. The genes are TRBV29-1 and TRBJ1-2; D unresolved. Germline CDR1 and CDR2: SQVTM and ANQGSEA. The germline V and J ends were trimmed by 6 bases and 8 bases, with 13 bases remaining between them. The CDR3 contains 11 residues. The CDR3, as DNA: TGCAGCGTAGAAAAACTGGGGGGCTACACCTTC. It is translated as CSVEKLGGYTF.

This clonotype was picked up many times. V usage is TRBV3-2 and J usage is TRBJ1-2; whether TRBD1, the table's D call, matches the DNA was not checked. TRBV3-2 is a pseudogene locus. The CDR3 runs 15 residues. In DNA form, the CDR3 reads TGTGCCAGCAGCCGCTGGGGACAGGAAGACTATGGCTACACCTTC. This translates into CASSRWGQEDYGYTF.

At least ten counts were recorded for this clonotype. CDR3 region: CASSLGVDSYEQYF. In nucleotides, the CDR3 is TGCGCCAGCAGCTTGGGAGTGGATTCCTACGAGCAGTACTTC. The chain joins TRBV5-1 to TRBJ2-7; D gene ambiguous. V was cut by 0 bases and J by 1 base, with 8 bases left in between. Germline V lookup: CDR1 SGHRS, CDR2 YFSETQ. The CDR3 sequence is 14 residues long.

The genes are TRBV5-6 and TRBJ2-5, with D maybe TRBD2 (5 bases). The CDR3 totals 17 residues. V was clipped by 0 bases and J by 4 bases, with 19 bases between them. The germline V gene has CDR1 SGHDT and CDR2 YYEEEE. The CDR3 DNA follows: TGTGCCAGCAGCTTGGCCGCTTCTAGCTCCGGTGGAGAGACCCAGTACTTC. Translating it yields CASSLAASSSGGETQYF.

This clonotype was observed at least ten times. The chain uses TRBV10-3 and TRBJ2-7; D gene uncertain. The CDR3 loop spans 11 amino acids. Trimming stripped 8 bases from V and 7 bases from J, with 12 bases between. CDR1 and CDR2 (germline): ENHRY, SYGVKD. The CDR3 spells CAIGSTREQYF. The CDR3 bases are TGTGCCATCGGCTCTACAAGGGAGCAGTACTTC.

The genes are TRBV6-5 and TRBJ2-3, with TRBD1 matching 8 bases. The germline CDR1 and CDR2 sequences are MNHEY and SVGAGI. J was trimmed by 6 bases and V by 5 bases; bases with no gene match: 7. This CDR3 region has 14 residues. The CDR3 sequence is CASSRRTGIDTQYF. The CDR3, as DNA: TGTGCCAGCAGTCGCCGGACAGGGATCGATACGCAGTATTTT.

This clonotype was picked up a small number of times. The chain joins TRBV7-6 to TRBJ2-7, with 9 positions matching TRBD1. The V gene end was trimmed by 1 base and the J gene end by 2 bases; junction bases not matched to a gene: 3. The V gene's germline CDR1 is SGHVS and CDR2 FNYEAQ. The CDR3 is 15 residues long. CDR3 coding DNA: TGTGCCAGCAGCTTAGGGGACAGGGAAACCTACGAGCAGTACTTC. This gives the protein CASSLGDRETYEQYF.

This clonotype was seen ten or more times. The J gene is TRBJ1-1, the V gene TRBV20-1; 9 nucleotides line up with TRBD1. The length of the CDR3 is 16 residues. V lost 3 bases and J lost 5; bases outside the gene matches: 13. Germline-derived CDR1 and CDR2 are DFQATT and SNEGSKA (reference sequence). Here the CDR3 DNA reads TGCAGTGCTAGGCTCTTTACAGGGGGCTCGGGGACTGAAGCTTTCTTT. As protein: CSARLFTGGSGTEAFF.

In this sample, this clonotype turned up many times. The V gene is TRBV20-1, the J gene TRBJ2-3, with 13 bases lining up with TRBD2. J lost 2 bases, V lost 6 bases, and 8 bases had no gene match. Germline CDR1 and CDR2: DFQATT and SNEGSKA (reference sequence). The CDR3 covers 16 residues. The CDR3 sequence is CSARSGLAGDTDTQYF. CDR3 nucleotide sequence: TGCAGTGCCCGATCCGGACTAGCGGGGGACACAGATACGCAGTATTTT.

In its sample, this clonotype ranks as medium-sized. V gene TRBV27 combines with J gene TRBJ2-2, with D perhaps TRBD2 (5 bases). V gave up 6 bases and J gave up 4 bases, with 15 bases separating them. CDR3 size: 15 residues. Germline V gene lookup returns CDR1 MNHEY and CDR2 SMNVEV (reference sequence). The CDR3: CASSGTGSGTGELFF. The CDR3 coding sequence is TGTGCCAGCAGCGGTACGGGGAGCGGCACCGGGGAGCTGTTTTTT.

This clonotype was observed many times. V gene TRBV18 combines with J gene TRBJ2-5, with D uncertain. The germline gives CDR1 KGHSH, CDR2 LQKENI. Trimming removed 4 bases at V and 3 bases at J, with 9 bases between. The CDR3 runs 13 residues. The CDR3 here is CASSQAFKETQYF. The CDR3 nucleotides read TGTGCCAGCTCACAGGCGTTTAAAGAGACCCAGTACTTC.

This clonotype was seen many times. The chain uses TRBV6-4 and TRBJ1-2, with unresolved D. V lost 0 bases, J lost 3 bases, and 8 bases lay in between. The CDR3 is made up of 14 amino acids. The germline V gene encodes CDR1 MRHNA and CDR2 SNTAGT. CDR3 sequence (DNA): TGTGCCAGCAGTGACTCAGGCGGATACTATGGCTACACCTTC. It yields the protein CASSDSGGYYGYTF.

This clonotype has at least ten counts. The chain carries TRBV20-1 and TRBJ2-7, with 9 bases that match TRBD1. This CDR3 spans 14 amino acids. V shed 6 bases, J shed 0 bases, and the junction held 6 bases outside the gene matches. Germline lookup yields CDR1 DFQATT and CDR2 SNEGSKA (reference sequence). CDR3 sequence (DNA): TGCAGTGCGATCGACAGGGGGAACTCCTACGAGCAGTACTTC. Translating gives CSAIDRGNSYEQYF.

This clonotype was observed at least ten times. The J gene is TRBJ1-1, the V gene TRBV5-6; 8 bases agree with TRBD1. Germline V CDR1 and CDR2: SGHDT, YYEEEE. V shed 0 bases, J shed 1 base, and the junction held 11 bases outside the gene matches. The length of the CDR3 is 18 residues. DNA for the CDR3: TGTGCCAGCAGCTTGGCCGGCGCAGGGGGCTTCGAGAACACTGAAGCTTTCTTT. Translated: CASSLAGAGGFENTEAFF.

This clonotype was detected many times. The V gene is TRBV9, the J gene TRBJ1-1; TRBD1 is a possible D gene (6 bases). The CDR3 sequence is 16 residues long. Germline CDR1 SGDLS, CDR2 YYNGEE. V lost 1 base and J 8 bases, leaving 21 bases between the germline ends. The CDR3 coding sequence is TGTGCCAGCAGCGTAACTAACAGGGCCCGAACGTCGGAAGCTTTCTTT. Encoded protein: CASSVTNRARTSEAFF.

This clonotype was found many times. This chain connects TRBV5-1 to TRBJ2-7; D possibly corresponds to TRBD2 (5 bases). This CDR3 comprises 14 residues. Germline V gene lookup returns CDR1 SGHRS and CDR2 YFSETQ. Trimming left V 2 bases short and J 0 bases short, with 9 bases between. The CDR3 DNA reads TGCGCCAGCAGCTTAGACGGGAACTCCTACGAGCAGTACTTC. Its translation: CASSLDGNSYEQYF.